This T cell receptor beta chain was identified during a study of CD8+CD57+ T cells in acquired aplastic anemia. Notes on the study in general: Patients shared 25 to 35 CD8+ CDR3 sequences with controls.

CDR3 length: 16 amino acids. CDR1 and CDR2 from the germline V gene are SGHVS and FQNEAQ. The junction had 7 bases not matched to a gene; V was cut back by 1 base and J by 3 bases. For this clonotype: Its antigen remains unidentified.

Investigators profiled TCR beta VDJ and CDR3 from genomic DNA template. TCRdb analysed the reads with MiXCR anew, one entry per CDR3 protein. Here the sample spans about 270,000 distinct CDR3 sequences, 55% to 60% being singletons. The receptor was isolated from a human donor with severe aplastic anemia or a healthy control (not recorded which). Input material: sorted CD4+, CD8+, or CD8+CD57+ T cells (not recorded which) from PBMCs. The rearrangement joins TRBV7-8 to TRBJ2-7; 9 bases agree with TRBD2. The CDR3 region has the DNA TGTGCCAGCAGCTTAGACTCTAGCGGGAAGTACTACGAGCAGTACTTC. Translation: CASSLDSSGKYYEQYF. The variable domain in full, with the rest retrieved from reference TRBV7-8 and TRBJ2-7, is GAGVSQSPRYKVAKRGQDVALRCDPISGHVSLFWYQQALGQGPEFLTYFQNEAQLDKSGLPSDRFFAERPEGSVSTLKIQRTQQEDSAVYLCASSLDSSGKYYEQYFGPGTRLTVT.